This T cell receptor beta chain stems from a study of neoadjuvant anti-PD-1 for oral cavity cancer (dated by TCRdb to the early 2020s). In terms of the full investigation: Before curative-intent surgical resection, most patients were given three to four biweekly doses of nivolumab at 3 mg/kg. The parent correlative cohort included under 15 patients, with an approximately 30% response rate. A fourth nivolumab dose was given around day 43 to patients without progression, and definitive surgical resection was performed in those patients on days 50-56. Responders were defined as patients with complete response, partial response or stable disease by RECIST 1.1; non-responders were defined as patients with progression. General findings and caveats noted by the study authors: Within PBMCs, T cell clonality (Gini index) was significantly higher in non-responders than responders after neoadjuvant nivolumab. Only a few patients per response group were included in the TCR analyses, and the authors called for validation in larger cohorts. Higher pretreatment blood Treg/Th17 ratios correlated with higher pretreatment blood TCRbeta clonality and lower post-treatment tumor TCRbeta clonality.

Taken with the paper, the label for time point translates to: after neoadjuvant nivolumab, at surgical resection. The patients had newly diagnosed stage II-IVA oral cavity squamous cell carcinoma and had not received any prior systemic or radiation treatment. The cohort was composed of patients with HPV-negative, locally advanced oral cavity squamous cell carcinoma. No culture maintenance or expansion was done, as the peripheral blood mononuclear cells went straight to analysis. Samples were obtained from a longitudinal correlative study of a single-arm phase II trial of neoadjuvant nivolumab in oral cavity squamous cell carcinoma. Subject-matched pre- and post-treatment PBMCs and tumors from three responders and three non-responders underwent genomic DNA-based TCRbeta sequencing. Peripheral blood mononuclear cells were collected before nivolumab treatment and again after treatment, at the time of surgery. The Maxwell RSC DNA from Cells kit was used to extract genomic DNA from PBMCs.

Points on this clone: The target of this receptor is not known. Base qualities were left out, and no much larger clone turns up one base away.

The CDR3, from cysteine to phenylalanine, totals 12 residues. CDR3 DNA is the only sequence kept; it has 36 bases, read in frame from the first base. The germline V gene sets CDR1 to SGDLS and CDR2 to YYNGEE. At the junction V is shortened by 0 bases and J by 2 bases, with 1 base in between. For deep sequencing, each PBMC sample was run in six replicates, with libraries mostly built from about 510 ng of input genomic DNA. Following the manufacturer's instructions, the team built TCRbeta libraries using the immunoSEQ hsTCRbeta kit. An Illumina NovaSeq 6000 S4 flow cell was used to sequence the final libraries, which had first been combined to 3 nM. Per the original workflow: Raw data preprocessing and quality control were performed with the immunoSEQ Analyzer. The analysis was limited to productive rearrangements, and each clonotype was defined by a unique CDR3 amino acid sequence. Repertoire clonality was estimated as the Gini-Simpson index, computed with the R package tcR. Student's t test was used to compare Gini indices, while Pearson correlation assessed associations with tumor size change. The table comes from immuneACCESS by way of TCRdb, which keeps in-frame sequences with V and J called. Part of the clones is missing from these tables; in studies checked, under half for an unresolved V gene and the rest for unknown reasons. The V and J calls and clone size come from that table; D and trimming were worked out from the DNA. In this sample the table shows 63,000 or so clones, 86% of which occur a single time. The top ten clones comprise 2.5% to 3.5% of the sample.

The rearrangement joined TRBV9 to TRBJ2-3; the D gene assignment is ambiguous. This sequence originates from a person between 35 and 79 years old with oral cavity squamous cell carcinoma. Sample: PBMCs, taken after nivolumab (anti-PD-1) treatment. This receptor carries the CDR3 CASSVDTDTQYF. The nucleotides are TGTGCCAGCAGCGTAGACACAGATACGCAGTATTTT.